This is a list of T cell receptor beta chains from one sample in a study of cytomegalovirus exposure and HLA in healthy donors. The data were produced by immunoSEQ multiplex PCR, yet TCRdb's version contains in-frame clones alone and is incomplete. The sample has 200,000 to 300,000 clones, about 83% seen once; the top ten hold 1.5% to 2.5%. Sequenced sample: PBMCs. The receptors here all came from a woman aged 40 to 50 in good health and CMV-seropositive. The CDR3 runs from the conserved cysteine through the conserved F or W. D genes are given only for firm matches. Size tells how often a clone was seen (once, few, many) or the class of an expanded clone, and some rows leave it out.

j_call clone_size d_call v_call cdr3_aa cdr3_nt
TRBJ2-3 - - TRBV19 CASSIQLGADTQYF TGTGCCAGTAGTATTCAACTAGGAGCAGATACGCAGTATTTT
TRBJ1-1 - - TRBV20-1 CSAIMNTEAFF TGCAGTGCTATCATGAACACTGAAGCTTTCTTT
TRBJ1-2 once - TRBV6-1 CASSEGLGYAMGGYTF TGTGCCAGCAGTGAGGGGCTCGGATACGCAATGGGGGGCTACACCTTC
TRBJ2-3 - - TRBV1 CTSRKDSDTQYF TGCACCAGCAGAAAAGACTCAGATACGCAGTATTTT
TRBJ2-7 - TRBD2 TRBV29-1 CSVFGLAGAYEQYF TGCAGCGTTTTCGGACTAGCGGGAGCCTACGAGCAGTACTTC
TRBJ1-2 - - TRBV6-6 CASSYTTKNGYTF TGTGCCAGCAGTTACACGACAAAAAATGGCTACACCTTC
TRBJ1-2 few - TRBV27 CASSLRSSLANYGYTF TGTGCCAGCAGTTTAAGGAGTTCCTTAGCTAACTATGGCTACACCTTC
TRBJ2-1 - TRBD1 TRBV18 CASSPPMTGVGGNEQFF TGTGCCAGCTCACCACCCATGACAGGGGTCGGGGGCAATGAGCAGTTCTTC
TRBJ1-4 - TRBD1 TRBV7-9 CASSSPEQGLEKLFF TGTGCCAGCAGCTCGCCGGAACAGGGGTTGGAAAAACTGTTTTTT
TRBJ2-1 once TRBD2 TRBV27 CASSPSAGVSTEQFF TGTGCCAGCAGTCCCTCAGCGGGAGTATCCACTGAGCAGTTCTTC
TRBJ2-2 - TRBD1 TRBV6-5 CASRRDRRTGELFF TGTGCCAGCAGACGGGACAGGCGAACCGGGGAGCTGTTTTTT
TRBJ2-1 - - TRBV21-1 CASSNLLFPTPLSGTTYNEQFF TGTGCCAGCAGCAATCTCTTGTTTCCCACTCCCCTGAGCGGGACCACCTACAATGAGCAGTTCTTC
TRBJ2-4 - - TRBV6-1 CASSETGPGARGNIQYF TGTGCCAGCAGTGAAACAGGGCCAGGGGCGAGAGGAAACATTCAGTACTTC
TRBJ2-7 - TRBD1 TRBV2 CASSSGQLYEQYF TGTGCCAGCAGTTCGGGACAGCTCTACGAGCAGTACTTC
TRBJ1-1 once - TRBV28 CASSFTGFTEAFF TGTGCCAGCAGTTTTACCGGGTTCACTGAAGCTTTCTTT
TRBJ1-5 once TRBD1 TRBV28 CASSLRSTGGIYSNQPQHF TGTGCCAGCAGTTTGAGGAGCACAGGGGGGATTTATAGCAATCAGCCCCAGCATTTT
TRBJ2-2 - TRBD1 TRBV27 CASRPVTGTGQFGELFF TGTGCCAGCAGGCCCGTCACCGGGACAGGGCAGTTCGGGGAGCTGTTTTTT
TRBJ1-1 - - TRBV7-2 CASSITRGYGTEAFF TGTGCCAGCAGCATAACAAGGGGTTACGGGACTGAAGCTTTCTTT
TRBJ2-7 once TRBD2 TRBV7-9 CASSLGLAGGGSYEQYF TGTGCCAGCAGCTTAGGACTAGCGGGAGGAGGAAGTTACGAGCAGTACTTC
TRBJ1-2 - - TRBV2 CASSDFLYGYTF TGTGCCAGCAGTGATTTCCTCTATGGCTACACCTTC
TRBJ2-7 - TRBD2 TRBV28 CASSTQREGLVEQYF TGTGCCAGCAGTACCCAGCGGGAGGGGCTGGTGGAGCAGTACTTC
TRBJ2-5 - - TRBV12-1 CAPGETQYF TGCGCCCCAGGGGAGACCCAGTACTTC
TRBJ2-1 - TRBD2 TRBV11-2 CASSHLAEGYNEQFF TGTGCCAGCAGCCACCTAGCGGAAGGGTACAATGAGCAGTTCTTC
TRBJ1-4 - TRBD1 TRBV10-3 CAIGDRVFEKLFF TGTGCCATTGGGGACAGGGTTTTCGAAAAACTGTTTTTT
TRBJ2-6 - - TRBV7-2 CASSLDRVSGANGLTF TGTGCCAGCAGCTTAGATCGCGTCTCTGGGGCCAACGGCCTGACTTTC
TRBJ2-1 - TRBD2 TRBV7-9 CASSFGSGLAGALNEQFF TGTGCCAGCAGCTTTGGATCTGGACTAGCGGGAGCCCTAAATGAGCAGTTCTTC
TRBJ2-3 - TRBD1 TRBV10-3 CAISGSRGQTDTQYF TGTGCCATCAGTGGGAGCAGGGGGCAAACAGATACGCAGTATTTT
TRBJ2-1 - TRBD2 TRBV4-2 CASSYSYGTSGSLEQFF TGTGCCAGCAGCTACAGTTACGGGACTAGCGGGAGTTTGGAGCAGTTCTTC
TRBJ2-7 - TRBD2 TRBV27 CASSPGGTYEQYF TGTGCCAGCAGCCCGGGGGGGACCTACGAGCAGTACTTC
TRBJ2-7 - TRBD1 TRBV5-4 CASSFGQEVYEQYF TGTGCCAGCAGCTTCGGACAGGAGGTCTACGAGCAGTACTTC
TRBJ2-5 - - TRBV30 CAWTPGAGMGETQYF TGTGCCTGGACCCCCGGGGCGGGGATGGGGGAGACCCAGTACTTC
TRBJ1-1 few - TRBV9 CASSVEPGVGLSNTEAFF TGTGCCAGCAGCGTAGAACCGGGGGTAGGGTTGTCGAACACTGAAGCTTTCTTT
TRBJ1-5 - - TRBV19 CASSIDVISYNQPQHF TGTGCCAGTAGTATAGATGTAATTAGTTACAATCAGCCCCAGCATTTT
TRBJ2-1 few TRBD1 TRBV19 CASSTSGQGNGEQFF TGTGCCAGTAGTACCTCGGGACAGGGTAATGGTGAGCAGTTCTTC
TRBJ1-2 - - TRBV4-3 CASSQVVRTYNYGYTF TGCGCCAGCAGCCAAGTTGTCCGGACTTATAACTATGGCTACACCTTC
TRBJ1-2 - - TRBV9 CASSVGLGAYGYTF TGTGCCAGCAGCGTAGGCCTGGGGGCCTATGGCTACACCTTC
TRBJ1-3 - - TRBV6-1 CASSELSAGNTIYF TGTGCCAGCAGTGAATTGTCAGCTGGAAACACCATATATTTT
TRBJ2-2 - - TRBV19 CASRRTSNTGELFF TGTGCCAGTAGAAGGACTTCGAACACCGGGGAGCTGTTTTTT
TRBJ1-2 once - TRBV28 CASSLSGTGANYGYTF TGTGCCAGCAGTTTATCCGGGACGGGAGCTAACTATGGCTACACCTTC
TRBJ1-5 - TRBD1 TRBV28 CASSFFDRAHQPQHF TGTGCCAGCAGTTTCTTTGACAGGGCCCATCAGCCCCAGCATTTT
TRBJ2-5 - TRBD2 TRBV28 CASRRTSKETQYF TGTGCCAGCAGGCGGACTAGCAAGGAGACCCAGTACTTC